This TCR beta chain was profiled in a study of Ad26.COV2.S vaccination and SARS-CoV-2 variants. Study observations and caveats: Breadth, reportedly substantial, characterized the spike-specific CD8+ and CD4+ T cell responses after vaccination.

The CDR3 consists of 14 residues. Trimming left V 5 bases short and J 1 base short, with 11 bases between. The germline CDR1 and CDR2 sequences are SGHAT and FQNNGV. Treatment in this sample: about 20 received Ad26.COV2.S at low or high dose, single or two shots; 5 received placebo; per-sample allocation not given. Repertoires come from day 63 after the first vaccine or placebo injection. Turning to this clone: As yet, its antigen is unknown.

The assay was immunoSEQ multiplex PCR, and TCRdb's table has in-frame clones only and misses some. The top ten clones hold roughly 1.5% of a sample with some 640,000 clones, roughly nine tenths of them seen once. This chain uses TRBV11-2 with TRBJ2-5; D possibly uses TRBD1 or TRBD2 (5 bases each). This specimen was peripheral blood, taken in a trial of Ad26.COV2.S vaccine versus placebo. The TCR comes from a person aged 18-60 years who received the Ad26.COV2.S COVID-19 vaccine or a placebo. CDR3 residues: CASSPGTAQETQYF. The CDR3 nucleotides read TGTGCCAGCAGCCCGGGGACCGCCCAAGAGACCCAGTACTTC.